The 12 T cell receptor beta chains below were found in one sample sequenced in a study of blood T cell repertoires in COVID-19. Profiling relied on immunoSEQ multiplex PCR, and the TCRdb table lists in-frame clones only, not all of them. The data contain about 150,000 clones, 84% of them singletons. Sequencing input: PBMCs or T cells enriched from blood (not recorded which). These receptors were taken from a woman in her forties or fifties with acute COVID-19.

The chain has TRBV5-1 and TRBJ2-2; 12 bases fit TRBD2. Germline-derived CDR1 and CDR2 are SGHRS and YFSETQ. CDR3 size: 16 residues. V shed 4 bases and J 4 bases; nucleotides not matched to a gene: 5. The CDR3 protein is CASSSPGLAGTGELFF. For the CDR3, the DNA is TGCGCCAGCAGCAGCCCGGGACTAGCGGGCACCGGGGAGCTGTTTTTT. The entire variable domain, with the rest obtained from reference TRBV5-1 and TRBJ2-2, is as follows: KAGVTQTPRYLIKTRGQQVTLSCSPISGHRSVSWYQQTPGQGLQFLFEYFSETQRNKGNFPGRFSGRQFSNSRSEMNVSTLELGDSALYLCASSSPGLAGTGELFFGEGSRLTVL.

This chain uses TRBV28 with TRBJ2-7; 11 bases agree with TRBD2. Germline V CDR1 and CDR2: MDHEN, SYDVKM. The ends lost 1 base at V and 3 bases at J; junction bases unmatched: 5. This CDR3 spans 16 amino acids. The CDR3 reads CASSLSGTSGDYEQYF. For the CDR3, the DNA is TGTGCCAGCAGTTTATCCGGGACTAGCGGAGACTACGAGCAGTACTTC.

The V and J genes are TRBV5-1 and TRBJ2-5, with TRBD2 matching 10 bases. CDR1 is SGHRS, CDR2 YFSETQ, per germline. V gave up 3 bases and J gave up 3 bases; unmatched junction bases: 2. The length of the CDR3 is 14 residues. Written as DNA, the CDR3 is TGCGCCAGCAGCTCTCTAGCGGGAGAAGAGACCCAGTACTTC. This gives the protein CASSSLAGEETQYF.

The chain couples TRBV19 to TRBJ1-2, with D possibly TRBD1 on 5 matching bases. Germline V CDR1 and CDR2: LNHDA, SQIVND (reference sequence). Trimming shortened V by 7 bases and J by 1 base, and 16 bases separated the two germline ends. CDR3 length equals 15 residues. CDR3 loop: CASNMEGILNYGYTF. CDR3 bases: TGTGCCAGTAACATGGAGGGGATCCTTAACTATGGCTACACCTTC.

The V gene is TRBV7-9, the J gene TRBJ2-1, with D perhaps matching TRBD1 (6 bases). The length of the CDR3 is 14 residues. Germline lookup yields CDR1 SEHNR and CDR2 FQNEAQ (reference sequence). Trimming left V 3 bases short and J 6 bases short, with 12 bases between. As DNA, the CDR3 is TGTGCCAGCAGCTTTCAGGCAGGGGCCAATGAGCAGTTCTTC. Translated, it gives CASSFQAGANEQFF.

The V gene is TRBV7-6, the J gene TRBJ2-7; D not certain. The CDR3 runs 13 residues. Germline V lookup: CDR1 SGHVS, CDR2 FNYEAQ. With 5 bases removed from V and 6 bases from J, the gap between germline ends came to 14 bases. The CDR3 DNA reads TGTGCCAGCAGCCCCACCCAGATTGGCGAGCAGTACTTC. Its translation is CASSPTQIGEQYF. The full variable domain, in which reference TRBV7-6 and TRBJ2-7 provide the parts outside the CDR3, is GAGVSQSPRYKVTKRGQDVALRCDPISGHVSLYWYRQALGQGPEFLTYFNYEAQQDKSGLPNDRFSAERPEGSISTLTIQRTEQRDSAMYRCASSPTQIGEQYFGPGTRLTVT.

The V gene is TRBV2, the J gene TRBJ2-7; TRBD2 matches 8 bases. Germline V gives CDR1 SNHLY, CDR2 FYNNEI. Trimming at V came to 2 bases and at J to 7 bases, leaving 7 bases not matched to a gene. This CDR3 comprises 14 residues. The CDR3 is CASSEKREPWEQYF. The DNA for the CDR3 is TGTGCCAGCAGTGAAAAGCGGGAGCCATGGGAGCAGTACTTC.

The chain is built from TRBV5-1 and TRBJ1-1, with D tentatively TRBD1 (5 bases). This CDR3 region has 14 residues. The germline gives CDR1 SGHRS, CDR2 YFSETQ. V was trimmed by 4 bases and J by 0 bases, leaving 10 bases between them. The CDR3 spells CASSGGTLNTEAFF. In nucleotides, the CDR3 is TGCGCCAGCAGCGGAGGGACTTTGAACACTGAAGCTTTCTTT.

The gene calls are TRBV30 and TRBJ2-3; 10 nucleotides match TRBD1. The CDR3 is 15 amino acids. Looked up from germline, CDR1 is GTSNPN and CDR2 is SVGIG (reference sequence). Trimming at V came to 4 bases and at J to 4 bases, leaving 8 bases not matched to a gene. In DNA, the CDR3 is TGTGCCTGGACTAAGGGGACAGGGGATCCAGATACGCAGTATTTT. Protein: CAWTKGTGDPDTQYF.

The CDR3 loop is CASSYESGYTDTQYF. In DNA form, the CDR3 reads TGTGCCAGCAGTTACGAATCGGGTTACACAGATACGCAGTATTTT. The rearrangement uses TRBV6-5 and TRBJ2-3; D remains unclear. Germline CDR1 and CDR2: MNHEY and SVGAGI. Trimming pared 2 bases from V and 2 bases from J, leaving 11 bases between. This CDR3 contains 15 residues.

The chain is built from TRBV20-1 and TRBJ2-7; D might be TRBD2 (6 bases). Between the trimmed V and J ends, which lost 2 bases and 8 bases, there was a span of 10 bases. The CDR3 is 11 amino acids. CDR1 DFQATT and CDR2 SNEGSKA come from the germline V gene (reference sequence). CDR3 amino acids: CSARSGTQQYF. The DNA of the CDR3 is TGCAGTGCTAGATCCGGGACTCAGCAGTACTTC.

The CDR3 sequence is CASMDNYEQYF. CDR3 nucleotide sequence: TGCGCCAGCATGGACAACTACGAGCAGTACTTC. V is TRBV5-1 and J is TRBJ2-7; D might be TRBD1 (5 bases). This CDR3 comprises 11 residues. The germline gives CDR1 SGHRS, CDR2 YFSETQ. V lost 6 bases to trimming and J lost 3 bases, with 7 bases between them.